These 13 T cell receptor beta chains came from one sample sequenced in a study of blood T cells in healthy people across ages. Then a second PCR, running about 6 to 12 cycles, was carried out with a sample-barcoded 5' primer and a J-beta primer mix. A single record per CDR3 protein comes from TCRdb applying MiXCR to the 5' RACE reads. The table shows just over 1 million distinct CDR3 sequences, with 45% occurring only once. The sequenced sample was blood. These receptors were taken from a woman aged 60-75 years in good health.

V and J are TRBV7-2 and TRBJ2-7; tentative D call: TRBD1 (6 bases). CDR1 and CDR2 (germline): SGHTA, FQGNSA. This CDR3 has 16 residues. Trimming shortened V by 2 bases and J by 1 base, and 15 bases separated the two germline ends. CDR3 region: CASSLMGAAASYEQYF. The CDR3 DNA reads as TGTGCCAGCAGCTTAATGGGGGCGGCTGCTTCCTACGAGCAGTACTTC. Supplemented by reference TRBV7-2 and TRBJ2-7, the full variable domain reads GAGVSQSPSNKVTEKGKDVELRCDPISGHTALYWYRQSLGQGLEFLIYFQGNSAPDKSGLPSDRFSAERTGGSVSTLTIQRTQQEDSAVYLCASSLMGAAASYEQYFGPGTRLTVT.

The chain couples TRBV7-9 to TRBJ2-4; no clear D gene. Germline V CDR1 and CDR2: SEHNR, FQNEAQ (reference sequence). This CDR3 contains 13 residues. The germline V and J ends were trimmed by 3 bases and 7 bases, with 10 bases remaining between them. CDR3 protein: CASSFGQTNIQYF. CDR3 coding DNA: TGTGCCAGCAGCTTCGGGCAGACGAACATTCAGTACTTC.

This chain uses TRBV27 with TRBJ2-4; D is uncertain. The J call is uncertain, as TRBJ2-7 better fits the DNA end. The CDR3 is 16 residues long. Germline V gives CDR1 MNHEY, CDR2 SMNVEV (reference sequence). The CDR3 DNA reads TGTGCCAGCAGTTTTGGGCTCGGAAGGCCTTCCTACGAGCAGTACTTC. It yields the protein CASSFGLGRPSYEQYF.

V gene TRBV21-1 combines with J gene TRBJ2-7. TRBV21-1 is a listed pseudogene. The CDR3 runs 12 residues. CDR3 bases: TGTGCCAGCAGCATAGTGTTCTACGAGCAGTACTTC. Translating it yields CASSIVFYEQYF.

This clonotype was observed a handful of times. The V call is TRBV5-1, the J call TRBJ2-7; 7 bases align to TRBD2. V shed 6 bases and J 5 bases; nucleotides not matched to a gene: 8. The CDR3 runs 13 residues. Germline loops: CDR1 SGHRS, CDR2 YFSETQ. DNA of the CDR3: TGCGCCAGCAAAACTAGCGTCCTGAACGAGCAGTACTTC. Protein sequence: CASKTSVLNEQYF.

In DNA, the CDR3 is TGTGCCAGCAGTGAAGTAGCCGGGAAAGACAGGGCCCCCACAGATACGCAGTATTTT. Protein sequence: CASSEVAGKDRAPTDTQYF. The chain combines TRBV25-1 with TRBJ2-3; TRBD1 matches at 7 bases. Germline V gene sequence: CDR1 MGHDK, CDR2 SYGVNS. This CDR3 spans 19 amino acids. The V segment lost 2 bases and the J segment 2 bases; nucleotides outside the gene matches: 16. Full variable domain (remainder filled in from reference TRBV25-1 and TRBJ2-3): EADIYQTPRYLVIGTGKKITLECSQTMGHDKMYWYQQDPGMELHLIHYSYGVNSTEKGDLSSESTVSRIRTEHFPLTLESARPSHTSQYLCASSEVAGKDRAPTDTQYFGPGTRLTVL.

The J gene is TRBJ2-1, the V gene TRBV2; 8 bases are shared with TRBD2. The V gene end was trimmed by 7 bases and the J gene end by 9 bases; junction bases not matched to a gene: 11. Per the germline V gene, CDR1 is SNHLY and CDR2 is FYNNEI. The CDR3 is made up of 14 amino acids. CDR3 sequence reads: CASKEGLAVGEQFF. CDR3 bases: TGTGCCAGCAAGGAAGGACTAGCCGTAGGTGAGCAGTTCTTC.

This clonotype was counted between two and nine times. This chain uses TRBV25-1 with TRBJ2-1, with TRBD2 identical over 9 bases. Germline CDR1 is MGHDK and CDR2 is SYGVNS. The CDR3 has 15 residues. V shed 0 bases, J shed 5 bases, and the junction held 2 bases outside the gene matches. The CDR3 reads CASSEYGLANNEQFF. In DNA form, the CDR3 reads TGTGCCAGCAGTGAATATGGACTAGCGAACAATGAGCAGTTCTTC.

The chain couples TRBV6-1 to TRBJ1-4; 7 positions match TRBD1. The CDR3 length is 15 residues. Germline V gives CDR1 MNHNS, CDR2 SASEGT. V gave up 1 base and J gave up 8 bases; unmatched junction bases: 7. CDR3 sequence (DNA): TGTGCCAGCAGTGAAGATAGGGGGCCAGAGGAAAAACTGTTTTTT. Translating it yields CASSEDRGPEEKLFF.

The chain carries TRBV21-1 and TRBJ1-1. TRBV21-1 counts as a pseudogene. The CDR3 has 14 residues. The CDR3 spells CASSKISSNTEAFF. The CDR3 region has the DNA TGTGCCAGCAGCAAAATATCCTCGAACACTGAAGCTTTCTTT.

This chain's CDR3 is CSARDRQATRAPLHF. CDR3 bases: TGCAGTGCTAGAGACAGACAGGCTACACGTGCACCCCTCCACTTT. The rearrangement joins TRBV20-1 to TRBJ1-6, with D possibly matching TRBD1 (6 bases). CDR1 DFQATT and CDR2 SNEGSKA come from the germline V gene (reference sequence). The CDR3 is 15 amino acids. With 0 bases removed from V and 11 bases from J, the gap between germline ends came to 17 bases.

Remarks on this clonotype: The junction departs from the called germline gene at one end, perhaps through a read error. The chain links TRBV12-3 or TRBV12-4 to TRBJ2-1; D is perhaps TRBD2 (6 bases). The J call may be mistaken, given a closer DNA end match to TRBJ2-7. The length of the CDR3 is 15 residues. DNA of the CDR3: TGTGCCGGCAGCCCCGCGGCTAGCGCACACAATGAGCAGTACTTC. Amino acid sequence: CAGSPAASAHNEQYF.

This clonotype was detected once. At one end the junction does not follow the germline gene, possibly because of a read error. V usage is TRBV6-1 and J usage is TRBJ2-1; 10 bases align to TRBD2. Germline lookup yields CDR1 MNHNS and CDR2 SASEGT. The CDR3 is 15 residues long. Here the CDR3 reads CASREAGGPYNEQFF. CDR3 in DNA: TGTGCCAGCAGAGAAGCGGGAGGGCCGTACAATGAGCAGTTCTTC.